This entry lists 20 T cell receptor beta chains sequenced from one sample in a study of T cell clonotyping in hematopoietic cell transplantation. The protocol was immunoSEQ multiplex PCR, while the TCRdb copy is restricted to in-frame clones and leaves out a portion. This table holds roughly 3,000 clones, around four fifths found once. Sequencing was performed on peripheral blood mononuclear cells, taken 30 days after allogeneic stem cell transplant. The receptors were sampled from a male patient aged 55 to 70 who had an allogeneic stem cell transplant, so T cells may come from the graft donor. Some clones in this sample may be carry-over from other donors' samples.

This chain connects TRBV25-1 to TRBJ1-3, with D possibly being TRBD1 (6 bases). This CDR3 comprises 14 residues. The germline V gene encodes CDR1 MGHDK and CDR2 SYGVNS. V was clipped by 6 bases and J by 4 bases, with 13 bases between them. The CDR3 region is CASRRSGAGNTIYF. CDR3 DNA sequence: TGTGCCAGCAGGAGGTCAGGGGCAGGAAACACCATATATTTT.

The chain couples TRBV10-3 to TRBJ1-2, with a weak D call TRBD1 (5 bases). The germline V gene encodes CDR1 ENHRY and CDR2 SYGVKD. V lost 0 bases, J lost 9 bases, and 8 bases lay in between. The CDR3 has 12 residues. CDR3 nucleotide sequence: TGTGCCATCAGTGAGTCTGGGGGGAGCTACACCTTC. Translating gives CAISESGGSYTF.

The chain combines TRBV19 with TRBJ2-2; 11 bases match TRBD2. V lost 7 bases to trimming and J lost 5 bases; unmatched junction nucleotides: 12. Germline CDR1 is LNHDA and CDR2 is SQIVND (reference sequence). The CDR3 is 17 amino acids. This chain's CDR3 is CASTPPLAGVWTGELFF. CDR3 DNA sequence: TGTGCCAGTACCCCCCCACTAGCGGGAGTTTGGACCGGGGAGCTGTTTTTT.

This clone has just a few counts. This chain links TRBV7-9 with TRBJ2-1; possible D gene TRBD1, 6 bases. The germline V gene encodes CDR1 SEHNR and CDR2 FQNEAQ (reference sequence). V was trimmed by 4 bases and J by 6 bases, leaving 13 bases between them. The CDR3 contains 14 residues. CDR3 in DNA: TGTGCCAGCAGCTCCCCACGAGGGGGCAATGAGCAGTTCTTC. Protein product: CASSSPRGGNEQFF.

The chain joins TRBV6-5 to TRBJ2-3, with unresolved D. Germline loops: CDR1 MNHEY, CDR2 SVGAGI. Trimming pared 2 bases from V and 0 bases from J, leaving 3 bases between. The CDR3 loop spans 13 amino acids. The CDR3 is CASSYASTDTQYF. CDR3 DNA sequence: TGTGCCAGCAGTTACGCAAGCACAGATACGCAGTATTTT.

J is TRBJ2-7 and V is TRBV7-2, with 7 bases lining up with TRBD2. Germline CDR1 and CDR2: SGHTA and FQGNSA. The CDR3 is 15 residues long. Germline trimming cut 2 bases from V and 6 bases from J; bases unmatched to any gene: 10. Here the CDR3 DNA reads TGTGCCAGCAGCTTAAGAGCGGGAAGCGTGCTCGAGCAGTACTTC. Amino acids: CASSLRAGSVLEQYF.

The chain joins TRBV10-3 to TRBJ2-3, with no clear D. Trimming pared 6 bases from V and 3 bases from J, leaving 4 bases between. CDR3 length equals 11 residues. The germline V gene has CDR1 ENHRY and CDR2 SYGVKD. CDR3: CAIRETDTQYF. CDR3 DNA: TGTGCCATCAGGGAGACAGATACGCAGTATTTT.

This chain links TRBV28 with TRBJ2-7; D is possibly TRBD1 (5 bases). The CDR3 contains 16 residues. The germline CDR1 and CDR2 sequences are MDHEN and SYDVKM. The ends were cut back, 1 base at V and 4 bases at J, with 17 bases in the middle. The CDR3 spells CASSLSRASPLYEQYF. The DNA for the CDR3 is TGTGCCAGCAGTTTATCCAGGGCATCCCCCCTTTACGAGCAGTACTTC.

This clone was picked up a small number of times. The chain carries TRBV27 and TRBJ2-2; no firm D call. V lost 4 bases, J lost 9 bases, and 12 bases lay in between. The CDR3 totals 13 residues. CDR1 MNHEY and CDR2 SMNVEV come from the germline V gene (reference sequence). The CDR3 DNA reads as TGTGCCAGCAGTTCATCGGTTGGCCGGGAGCTGTTTTTT. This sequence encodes CASSSSVGRELFF.

CDR3 region: CSVEREGGQPQHF. For the CDR3, the DNA is TGCAGCGTAGAAAGGGAAGGAGGTCAGCCCCAGCATTTT. The chain joins TRBV29-1 to TRBJ1-5; no clear D gene. The CDR3 loop spans 13 amino acids. Looked up from germline, CDR1 is SQVTM and CDR2 is ANQGSEA. With 6 bases removed from V and 6 bases from J, the gap between germline ends came to 15 bases.

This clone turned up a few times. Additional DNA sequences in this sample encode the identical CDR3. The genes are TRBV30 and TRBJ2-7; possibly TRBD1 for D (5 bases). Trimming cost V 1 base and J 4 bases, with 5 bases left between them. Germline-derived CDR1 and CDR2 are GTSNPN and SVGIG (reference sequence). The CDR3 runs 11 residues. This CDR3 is CAWSGQYEQYF. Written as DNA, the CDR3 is TGTGCCTGGAGTGGACAGTACGAGCAGTACTTC.

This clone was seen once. The CDR3 spells CATSGVRQTLNTEAFF. DNA for the CDR3: TGTGCCACCAGCGGGGTTAGACAGACCCTGAACACTGAAGCTTTCTTT. The rearrangement joins TRBV15 to TRBJ1-1, with a weak D call TRBD1 (5 bases). Per germline, CDR1 LNHNV and CDR2 YYDKDF (reference sequence). Trimming took 5 bases from V and 0 from J, leaving 16 bases between them. CDR3 length equals 16 residues.

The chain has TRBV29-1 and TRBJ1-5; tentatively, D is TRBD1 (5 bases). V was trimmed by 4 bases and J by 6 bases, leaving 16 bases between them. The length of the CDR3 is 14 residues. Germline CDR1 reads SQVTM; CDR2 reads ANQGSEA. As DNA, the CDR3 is TGCAGCGTTGCCCCCGGCAGGGACGGTCAGCCCCAGCATTTT. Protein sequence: CSVAPGRDGQPQHF.

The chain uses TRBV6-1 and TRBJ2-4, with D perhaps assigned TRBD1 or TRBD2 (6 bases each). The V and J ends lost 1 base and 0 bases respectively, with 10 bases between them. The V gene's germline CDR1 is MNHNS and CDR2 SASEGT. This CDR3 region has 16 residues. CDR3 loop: CASSEVQGLAKNIQYF. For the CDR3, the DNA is TGTGCCAGCAGTGAAGTACAGGGACTAGCCAAAAACATTCAGTACTTC.

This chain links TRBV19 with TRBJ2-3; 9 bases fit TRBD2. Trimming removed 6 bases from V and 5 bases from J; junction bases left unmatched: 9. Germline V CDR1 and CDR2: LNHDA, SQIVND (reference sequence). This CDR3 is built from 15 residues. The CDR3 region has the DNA TGTGCCAGTAGCCGGGATGCGGGAGGGTTAGATACGCAGTATTTT. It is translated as CASSRDAGGLDTQYF.

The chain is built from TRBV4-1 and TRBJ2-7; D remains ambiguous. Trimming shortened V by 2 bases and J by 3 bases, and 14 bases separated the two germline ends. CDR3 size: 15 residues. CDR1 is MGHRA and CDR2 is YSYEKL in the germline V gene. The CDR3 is CASSQLPGLGYEQYF. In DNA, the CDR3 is TGCGCCAGCAGCCAACTACCGGGTCTCGGCTACGAGCAGTACTTC.

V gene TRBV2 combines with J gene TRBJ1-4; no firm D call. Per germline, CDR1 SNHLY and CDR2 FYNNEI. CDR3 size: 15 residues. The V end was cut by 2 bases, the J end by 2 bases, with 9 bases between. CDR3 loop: CASSEFGGTNEKLFF. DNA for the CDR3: TGTGCCAGCAGTGAATTTGGTGGCACTAATGAAAAACTGTTTTTT.

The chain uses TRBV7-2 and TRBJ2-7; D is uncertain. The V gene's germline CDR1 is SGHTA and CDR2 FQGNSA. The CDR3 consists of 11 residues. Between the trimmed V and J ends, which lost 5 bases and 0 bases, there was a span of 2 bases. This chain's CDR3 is CASSHSYEQYF. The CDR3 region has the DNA TGTGCCAGCAGCCACTCCTACGAGCAGTACTTC. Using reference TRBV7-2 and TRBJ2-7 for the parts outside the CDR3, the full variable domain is GAGVSQSPSNKVTEKGKDVELRCDPISGHTALYWYRQSLGQGLEFLIYFQGNSAPDKSGLPSDRFSAERTGGSVSTLTIQRTQQEDSAVYLCASSHSYEQYFGPGTRLTVT.

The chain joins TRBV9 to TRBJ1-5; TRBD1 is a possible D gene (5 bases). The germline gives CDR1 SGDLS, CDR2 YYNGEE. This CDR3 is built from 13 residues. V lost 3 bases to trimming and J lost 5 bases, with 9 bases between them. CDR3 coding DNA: TGTGCCAGCAGCGCCGGACACTATCAGCCCCAGCATTTT. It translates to CASSAGHYQPQHF.

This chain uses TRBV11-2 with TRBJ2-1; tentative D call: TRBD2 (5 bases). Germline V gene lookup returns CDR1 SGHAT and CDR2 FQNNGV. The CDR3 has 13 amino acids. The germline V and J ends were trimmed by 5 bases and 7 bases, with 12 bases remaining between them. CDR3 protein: CASSGSRLNEQFF. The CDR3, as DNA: TGTGCCAGCAGCGGGAGCAGGTTGAATGAGCAGTTCTTC.